This TCR beta chain was sequenced in a study of shared clonotypes between healthy human individuals. Study findings and constraints: Shared clonotypes: 4.5% to 5% naive CD4, under 4% naive CD8, under 2.5% memory CD4, approximately 0.41% memory CD8.

Division of CD4+ cells produced a CD45RA+ naive subset and a CD45RA-negative memory subset. Sequencing used immunoSEQ multiplex PCR; TCRdb keeps in-frame clones, though not all of them. The sample holds millions of clones; 95% are singletons and the top ten take more than 0.1%. With respect to this clone: The antigen is unknown.

Sequencing was performed on naive CD4+ T cells sorted from blood. The sample's subset: CD45RA+ positively selected. This sequence was found in a man between 18 and 35 years old in good health.

DNA of the CDR3: TGTGCCAGCAGCTCCCGTCCCGTATCAGATACGCAGTATTTT. Its protein is CASSSRPVSDTQYF. V and J are TRBV7-2 and TRBJ2-3; no clear D gene. This CDR3 region has 14 residues. Germline V gives CDR1 SGHTA, CDR2 FQGNSA. V lost 4 bases and J lost 4, with 12 bases in between.